This T cell receptor (beta chain) was sequenced during a study of cytomegalovirus exposure and HLA in healthy donors. General study points: In a later analysis, at a false discovery rate of 0.05, 17,000 or so TCR beta sequences matched HLA alleles. Later examination showed HLA-associated TCR beta chains had greater clonal expansion than equally common others. Some TCR beta chains (about 170 of them) were listed as cytomegalovirus-associated. TRBV6-2, TRBV6-3 and some other V segments were excluded as indistinguishable.

About this clone itself: What it binds is unknown.

This CDR3 comprises 15 residues. Between the trimmed V and J ends, which lost 0 bases and 6 bases, there was a span of 13 bases. CDR1 SGHRS and CDR2 YFSETQ come from the germline V gene. The study ran its PCR with 60 Vbeta and 13 Jbeta primers. Assay used: immunoSEQ multiplex PCR; TCRdb lists only in-frame clones, some missing. Among 85,000 to 100,000 clones listed, roughly 76% were seen once. The receptor's source is a human donor in good health. The V and J genes are TRBV5-1 and TRBJ2-1; no clear D gene. Sequencing was performed on PBMCs. CDR3 region: CASSLALISSNEQFF. Written as DNA, the CDR3 is TGCGCCAGCAGCTTGGCCCTAATATCGAGCAATGAGCAGTTCTTC.